The 10 T cell receptor beta chains in this list originate from one sample, sequenced in a study of T cells in Graves' hyperthyroidism and ophthalmopathy. Researchers amplified the TCR beta CDR3 regions from RNA transcripts. The HTBI primer set drove a first-round RT-PCR of the TCR CDR3. A single record per CDR3 protein comes from TCRdb applying MiXCR to the multiplex PCR reads. This table has roughly 290,000 distinct CDR3 sequences, roughly an eighth appearing once. Sequencing was performed on blood. Receptors originate from a woman in her thirties or forties with Graves' hyperthyroidism.

This clonotype was recorded once. In DNA form, the CDR3 reads TGTGCCAGCAGGCCCACGGACGGATACGAGCAGTACTTC. Translation: CASRPTDGYEQYF. V and J are TRBV28 and TRBJ2-7, with D hard to call. The V end was cut by 6 bases, the J end by 4 bases, with 13 bases between. Germline V gene sequence: CDR1 MDHEN, CDR2 SYDVKM. The CDR3 spans 13 residues.

CDR3 sequence reads: CASSLGVSGRSETQYF. As DNA, the CDR3 is TGTGCCAGCAGTTTAGGGGTTAGCGGGAGATCGGAGACCCAGTACTTC. V and J are TRBV27 and TRBJ2-5; TRBD2 agrees at 9 bases. The trim removed 2 bases at V and 5 bases at J, leaving 9 bases unmatched. Germline lookup yields CDR1 MNHEY and CDR2 SMNVEV (reference sequence). This CDR3 contains 16 residues.

The sample holds many counts of this clonotype. The V call is TRBV6-1, the J call TRBJ2-4; 13 bases align to TRBD2. Germline CDR1 and CDR2: MNHNS and SASEGT. The CDR3 runs to 15 residues. Germline trimming cut 5 bases from V and 7 bases from J; bases unmatched to any gene: 5. The CDR3 protein is CASSSPTSGGNIQYF. CDR3 in DNA: TGTGCCAGCAGTTCCCCGACTAGCGGGGGGAACATTCAGTACTTC.

This clonotype has at least ten counts. The rearrangement uses TRBV5-1 and TRBJ2-3; 7 bases agree with TRBD2. The CDR3 is 15 residues long. Per germline, CDR1 SGHRS and CDR2 YFSETQ. J was trimmed by 6 bases and V by 1 base; bases with no gene match: 8. The CDR3 reads CASSLPGGSGDTQYF. The CDR3 nucleotides are TGCGCCAGCAGCTTGCCGGGAGGTTCAGGGGATACGCAGTATTTT.

This clonotype was seen only a few times. The V and J genes are TRBV20-1 and TRBJ1-4; D remains unclear. Germline V gives CDR1 DFQATT, CDR2 SNEGSKA (reference sequence). CDR3 length: 14 residues. The V and J ends lost 6 bases and 0 bases respectively, with 11 bases between them. This CDR3 is CSALDRTTNEKLFF. The CDR3 DNA sequence: TGCAGTGCCTTAGACCGAACAACTAATGAAAAACTGTTTTTT.

The V and J genes are TRBV6-1 and TRBJ1-2; D gene ambiguous. The CDR3 has 15 amino acids. Trimming left V 1 base short and J 2 bases short, with 11 bases between. In germline, CDR1 is MNHNS, CDR2 SASEGT. CDR3 sequence (DNA): TGTGCCAGCAGTGAAGGGATAGGGCAGAACTATGGCTACACCTTC. It codes for CASSEGIGQNYGYTF.

Many counts were recorded for this clonotype. The chain carries TRBV6-1 and TRBJ1-1; 7 bases fit TRBD1. The CDR3 spans 12 residues. Per germline, CDR1 MNHNS and CDR2 SASEGT. V was pared by 8 bases and J by 13 bases, with 13 bases of the junction left unmatched. CDR3 loop: CASPVNDRDVFF. DNA of the CDR3: TGTGCCAGCCCCGTTAATGACAGGGATGTTTTCTTT.

As DNA, the CDR3 is TGCAGTGCCCCAGGGGGCGGGACTGGGGTAGAGACCCAGTACTTC. Translating it yields CSAPGGGTGVETQYF. The genes are TRBV20-1 and TRBJ2-5; 8 nucleotides line up with TRBD1. The CDR3 totals 15 residues. V lost 6 bases to trimming and J lost 4 bases; unmatched junction nucleotides: 13. The germline gives CDR1 DFQATT, CDR2 SNEGSKA (reference sequence).

This clonotype was recorded many times. CDR3 sequence: CASSRPGSLRSNQPQHF. In DNA, the CDR3 is TGTGCCAGCAGCCGCCCCGGCTCACTGAGGAGCAATCAGCCCCAGCATTTT. The gene calls are TRBV11-1 and TRBJ1-5, with D hard to call. Germline V lookup: CDR1 SGHAT, CDR2 FQDESV (reference sequence). Trimming pared 5 bases from V and 1 base from J, leaving 18 bases between. The CDR3 is 17 residues long.

In its sample, this clonotype was seen many times. J is TRBJ1-1 and V is TRBV3-1; 7 bases match TRBD1. The junction had 7 bases not matched to a gene; V was cut back by 4 bases and J by 5 bases. Germline V gene lookup returns CDR1 LGHDT and CDR2 YNNKEL (reference sequence). This CDR3 contains 14 residues. CDR3 sequence reads: CASSLEGTVTEAFF. In DNA, the CDR3 is TGTGCCAGCAGCCTCGAGGGGACAGTTACTGAAGCTTTCTTT.